This TCR beta chain emerged from a study of regulatory T cells in long-lasting Graves disease. Trimming removed 2 bases at V and 3 bases at J, with 12 bases between. Germline assignment: CDR1 SGHRS and CDR2 YFSETQ. This CDR3 comprises 15 residues. Time point here: newly diagnosed GD, antithyroid drugs for less than 3 months. Scientists built the TCR library using RNA that was extracted from PBMCs. The authors drew patients from an endocrinology department in Xi'an, China. Arm-PCR of CDR3 regions and iRepertoire HTBI primers were the basis on which TCR beta libraries were built. TCRdb ran MiXCR on the multiplex PCR reads and lists one entry per CDR3 protein. This sample carries about 470,000 distinct CDR3 sequences, just under 15% of them seen once, and the ten largest clones take around 15%. The sample was also linked to a second study, of T cells in Graves' hyperthyroidism and ophthalmopathy. That paper adds: An initial round of RT-PCR targeting the TCR CDR3 relied on the HTBI primer set.

The J gene is TRBJ2-1, the V gene TRBV5-1; no clear D gene. This receptor was taken from a woman under 40 with Graves disease. The sample was peripheral blood mononuclear cells (PBMCs), taken at new diagnosis, from a patient treated with antithyroid drugs. The CDR3 coding sequence is TGCGCCAGCAGCTTAGAACTTGGTCGCTACAATGAGCAGTTCTTC. Its translation is CASSLELGRYNEQFF. The full variable domain, its missing parts supplied by reference TRBV5-1 and TRBJ2-1, is KAGVTQTPRYLIKTRGQQVTLSCSPISGHRSVSWYQQTPGQGLQFLFEYFSETQRNKGNFPGRFSGRQFSNSRSEMNVSTLELGDSALYLCASSLELGRYNEQFFGPGTRLTVL.